The clone carrying this TCR beta chain was recorded a few times. Its antigen is not known. This sample was taken from a study of Ad26.COV2.S vaccination and SARS-CoV-2 variants. Across the study: The donor was enrolled in the Ad26.COV2.S arm of the COV1001 trial. Administration of Ad26.COV2.S was intramuscular, either once or twice 56 days apart.

TCRdb's table, derived via immunoSEQ multiplex PCR, lists solely in-frame clones and lacks some. The table has about 390,000 clones, 80% to 90% seen once; the top ten hold more than 3%. Whole-study findings and limits: Substantial breadth was reported for post-vaccination spike-specific CD8+ and CD4+ T cells.

Specified treatment: 19 received Ad26.COV2.S at low or high dose, single or two shots; about five received placebo; per-sample allocation not given. The samples were gathered on day 63 after the first injection of vaccine or placebo. Wuhan-strain spike was delivered by a replication-incompetent Ad26 vector. The CDR3 runs to 11 residues. V was clipped by 5 bases and J by 2 bases, with 6 bases between them. Germline values: CDR1 SQVTM, CDR2 ANQGSEA. The starting material was peripheral blood, obtained in a trial of Ad26.COV2.S vaccine versus placebo. The sequence was obtained from a person between 18 and 60 years old who received the Ad26.COV2.S COVID-19 vaccine or a placebo. The genes are TRBV29-1 and TRBJ1-2; D remains unclear. This CDR3 is CSVSVNYGYTF. The CDR3, as DNA: TGCAGCGTTAGTGTAAACTATGGCTACACCTTC.